A single sample gave rise to the 27 T cell receptor beta chains below, sequenced in a study of blood T cell repertoires in COVID-19. Profiled with immunoSEQ multiplex PCR; TCRdb holds only in-frame clones, not every one. The sample has tens of thousands of clones, approximately 85% seen once. The material sequenced was peripheral blood. The receptors derive from a human donor in a cohort sampled during active COVID-19.

The chain links TRBV11-2 to TRBJ2-4; TRBD2 might be the D (7 bases). The CDR3 runs 17 residues. Germline V gene sequence: CDR1 SGHAT, CDR2 FQNNGV. V was cut by 10 bases and J by 0 bases, with 22 bases left in between. The CDR3 nucleotides are TGTGCCACCCGGGGGGCGGGCCGAGAACTAGCCAAAAACATTCAGTACTTC. This codes for CATRGAGRELAKNIQYF.

As DNA, the CDR3 is TGTGCCAGCAGTTTTCGGACAGGGGGCAATTCACCCCTCCACTTT. Amino acids: CASSFRTGGNSPLHF. The rearrangement joins TRBV27 to TRBJ1-6; 11 bases match TRBD1. CDR3 length equals 15 residues. Trimming removed 3 bases from V and 7 bases from J; junction bases left unmatched: 2. CDR1 and CDR2 from the germline V gene are MNHEY and SMNVEV (reference sequence).

The rearrangement links TRBV5-1 to TRBJ1-3, with 8 bases fitting TRBD1. The CDR3 runs to 16 residues. Germline CDR1 and CDR2: SGHRS and YFSETQ. V shed 4 bases and J 1 base; nucleotides not matched to a gene: 7. Written as DNA, the CDR3 is TGCGCCAGCAGCGCCGGACGGGACAGGTCTGGAAACACCATATATTTT. Amino acid sequence: CASSAGRDRSGNTIYF.

CDR3 sequence: CASSLDGDRSNIQYF. CDR3 nucleotides: TGTGCCAGCAGCTTAGATGGGGACAGATCAAACATTCAGTACTTC. This chain uses TRBV11-3 with TRBJ2-4, with TRBD1 matching over 7 bases. Germline assignment: CDR1 SGHNT and CDR2 YENEEA. The CDR3 is 15 residues long. V shed 0 bases, J shed 6 bases, and the junction held 5 bases outside the gene matches.

The chain links TRBV28 to TRBJ2-2; unclear D gene. V was cut by 2 bases and J by 1 base, with 8 bases left in between. This CDR3 has 15 residues. In germline, CDR1 is MDHEN, CDR2 SYDVKM. CDR3 in DNA: TGTGCCAGCAGTTTAAACACGCTGAACACCGGGGAGCTGTTTTTT. It yields the protein CASSLNTLNTGELFF.

The chain carries TRBV30 and TRBJ1-5, with D perhaps matching TRBD1 (5 bases). The CDR3 sequence is 15 residues long. Germline V gene lookup returns CDR1 GTSNPN and CDR2 SVGIG (reference sequence). Trimming took off 2 bases at V and 3 bases at J, with 14 bases between the two ends. The CDR3 is CAWSSGGTANQPQHF. The CDR3 DNA is TGTGCCTGGAGTAGTGGCGGGACGGCCAATCAGCCCCAGCATTTT.

This chain uses TRBV24-1 with TRBJ2-2, with D perhaps matching TRBD1 (6 bases). The germline V gene encodes CDR1 KGHDR and CDR2 SFDVKD. CDR3 length: 13 residues. Between the trimmed V and J ends, which lost 4 bases and 7 bases, there was a span of 9 bases. CDR3 bases: TGTGCCACCAGTGAACGGACAGTCGGGGAGCTGTTTTTT. Protein product: CATSERTVGELFF.

The chain has TRBV6-5 and TRBJ2-1; TRBD2 matches 15 bases. This CDR3 has 16 amino acids. Germline V gene data show CDR1 as MNHEY and CDR2 as SVGAGI. V was clipped by 2 bases and J by 6 bases; unmatched bases: 2. Written as DNA, the CDR3 is TGTGCCAGCAGTTACCTGGGACTAGCGGGGGGCAATGAGCAGTTCTTC. This encodes CASSYLGLAGGNEQFF.

The V and J genes are TRBV10-3 and TRBJ2-5; 9 positions match TRBD1. CDR3 size: 14 residues. J gave up 5 bases and V 6 bases, and 7 bases lay outside the gene matches. Germline assignment: CDR1 ENHRY and CDR2 SYGVKD. For the CDR3, the DNA is TGTGCCATCAGACCCGGGACAGGGACGGAGACCCAGTACTTC. Its translation is CAIRPGTGTETQYF.

This chain links TRBV28 with TRBJ1-2; D perhaps matches TRBD1 (6 bases). This CDR3 contains 15 residues. The germline gives CDR1 MDHEN, CDR2 SYDVKM. V was pared by 5 bases and J by 4 bases, with 17 bases between. Here the CDR3 DNA reads TGTGCCAGCAGTCCCTCTCTGGGGGCAGGCTATGGCTACACCTTC. Translated, it gives CASSPSLGAGYGYTF.

The rearrangement joins TRBV20-1 to TRBJ1-2; D is ambiguous. Deletions cut 5 bases from V and 7 bases from J, with 8 bases between. The CDR3 totals 10 residues. Germline values: CDR1 DFQATT, CDR2 SNEGSKA (reference sequence). CDR3 in DNA: TGCAGTGCTCTCGACATTGGCTACACCTTC. As protein: CSALDIGYTF.

This chain connects TRBV5-6 to TRBJ2-7, with 7 bases fitting TRBD2. The CDR3 is 14 residues long. Germline CDR1 SGHDT, CDR2 YYEEEE. The junction had 7 bases not matched to a gene; V was cut back by 4 bases and J by 3 bases. For the CDR3, the DNA is TGTGCCAGCAGCCGAGGCCTAGCGGTCTACGAGCAGTACTTC. Translation gives CASSRGLAVYEQYF.

V and J are TRBV28 and TRBJ2-2; 7 bases align to TRBD2. The germline CDR1 and CDR2 sequences are MDHEN and SYDVKM. There are 15 residues in the CDR3. For the CDR3, the DNA is TGTGTAAGCTCGGTGGCGGGAGAGCACACCGGGGAGCTGTTTTTT. Encoded protein: CVSSVAGEHTGELFF.

The table lists this clone with a count of one. CDR3: CASSDLEKTQGRGANVLTF. The CDR3, as DNA: TGTGCCAGCAGTGACTTAGAAAAGACACAGGGGAGAGGGGCCAACGTCCTGACTTTC. The V and J genes are TRBV2 and TRBJ2-6; 7 bases map to TRBD1. V lost 3 bases and J lost 4; bases outside the gene matches: 15. Germline loops: CDR1 SNHLY, CDR2 FYNNEI. The CDR3 extends over 19 amino acids.

This clone was seen only once. The chain is built from TRBV12-3 or TRBV12-4 and TRBJ1-1, with D perhaps TRBD1 (6 bases). V was cut by 3 bases and J by 4 bases, with 9 bases left in between. The CDR3 spans 13 residues. This CDR3 is CASSLTGPTEAFF. CDR3 bases: TGTGCCAGCAGTTTGACAGGCCCCACTGAAGCTTTCTTT.

V and J are TRBV3-1 (or the pseudogene TRBV3-2) and TRBJ2-7, with D possibly TRBD1 on 6 matching bases. The CDR3 covers 14 residues. The V gene's germline CDR1 is LGHDT and CDR2 YNNKEL (reference sequence). V lost 4 bases and J 6 bases, leaving 16 bases between the germline ends. The CDR3, as DNA: TGTGCCAGCAGCCCCAGGGGTAAGGGCGGCGAGCAGTACTTC. This codes for CASSPRGKGGEQYF.

The chain employs TRBV6-5 and TRBJ1-3; 10 nucleotides agree with TRBD1. This CDR3 has 14 amino acids. The V gene's germline CDR1 is MNHEY and CDR2 SVGAGI. J was trimmed by 4 bases and V by 11 bases; bases with no gene match: 8. The CDR3 reads CASPGQGSGNTIYF. CDR3 nucleotide sequence: TGTGCCTCCCCGGGACAGGGGTCCGGAAACACCATATATTTT.

This clone was found once. The CDR3 region is CASSLWVGVSGNTIYF. CDR3 in DNA: TGTGCCAGCAGCTTGTGGGTAGGAGTCTCTGGAAACACCATATATTTT. The rearrangement joins TRBV5-8 to TRBJ1-3; no firm D call. The length of the CDR3 is 16 residues. Germline V gene lookup returns CDR1 SGHTS and CDR2 YDEGEE. V was clipped by 1 base and J by 0 bases, with 11 bases between them.

This chain links TRBV5-1 with TRBJ2-5; the match to TRBD2 covers 10 bases. The CDR3 has 16 residues. Per the germline V gene, CDR1 is SGHRS and CDR2 is YFSETQ. Trimming cost V 4 bases and J 5 bases; bases outside gene matches: 11. The CDR3 DNA reads TGCGCCAGCAGCATGGCGGCTAGCGGGAGTGTGGAGACCCAGTACTTC. Protein product: CASSMAASGSVETQYF.

V and J are TRBV11-2 and TRBJ2-3; 9 bases align to TRBD2. Looked up from germline, CDR1 is SGHAT and CDR2 is FQNNGV. The CDR3 contains 16 residues. With V trimmed by 4 bases and J by 2 bases, 7 bases remained unmatched. The CDR3 coding sequence is TGTGCCAGCAGCTCCGCGGGAGGGTCAGACACAGATACGCAGTATTTT. This codes for CASSSAGGSDTDTQYF.

The chain carries TRBV6-5 and TRBJ2-7; possible D gene TRBD1, 5 bases. Germline-derived CDR1 and CDR2 are MNHEY and SVGAGI. The V end lost 6 bases, the J end lost 3 bases, and 15 bases lay between the germline ends. The CDR3 runs to 14 residues. The CDR3 loop is CASSTQGTFYEQYF. The DNA of the CDR3 is TGTGCCAGCAGCACCCAGGGTACTTTCTACGAGCAGTACTTC.

The chain carries TRBV7-8 and TRBJ2-7; TRBD2 agrees at 14 bases. With 2 bases clipped from V and 7 bases from J, the junction kept 10 bases outside the gene matches. The germline V gene encodes CDR1 SGHVS and CDR2 FQNEAQ. This CDR3 region has 17 residues. The CDR3 loop reads CASSLKGLAGVLKEQYF. CDR3 bases: TGTGCCAGCAGCTTAAAGGGACTAGCGGGAGTTCTAAAAGAGCAGTACTTC.

This chain uses TRBV30 with TRBJ1-4; 8 bases agree with TRBD1. This CDR3 is 14 amino acids long. Germline-derived CDR1 and CDR2 are GTSNPN and SVGIG (reference sequence). Trimming at V came to 4 bases and at J to 3 bases, leaving 4 bases not matched to a gene. CDR3 protein: CAWTKTGANEKLFF. The CDR3 DNA reads as TGTGCCTGGACAAAGACAGGGGCTAATGAAAAACTGTTTTTT. The variable domain in full, completed from reference TRBV30 and TRBJ1-4, reads SQTIHQWPATLVQPVGSPLSLECTVEGTSNPNLYWYRQAAGRGLQLLFYSVGIGQISSEVPQNLSASRPQDRQFILSSKKLLLSDSGFYLCAWTKTGANEKLFFGSGTQLSVL.

The chain uses TRBV7-3 and TRBJ2-3; D is uncertain. The ends were cut back, 1 base at V and 0 bases at J, with 14 bases in the middle. CDR1 is SGHTA, CDR2 FQGTGA, per germline. The CDR3 spans 17 residues. CDR3 sequence (DNA): TGTGCCAGCAGCTTAAACGGCGGAATCGCTAGCACAGATACGCAGTATTTT. This encodes CASSLNGGIASTDTQYF.

The CDR3 loop reads CASSFTPQRGQGGEKLFF. DNA for the CDR3: TGCGCCAGCAGCTTCACGCCCCAGAGAGGACAGGGGGGCGAAAAACTGTTTTTT. J is TRBJ1-4 and V is TRBV5-1, with 10 bases matching TRBD1. Germline CDR1 reads SGHRS; CDR2 reads YFSETQ. This CDR3 spans 18 amino acids. Trimming cost V 2 bases and J 8 bases; bases outside gene matches: 15.

This chain connects TRBV27 to TRBJ2-7; 10 nucleotides align to TRBD2. The CDR3 has 14 amino acids. J gave up 6 bases and V 3 bases, and 5 bases lay outside the gene matches. CDR1 and CDR2 from the germline V gene are MNHEY and SMNVEV (reference sequence). The CDR3 sequence is CASSFGASGGEQYF. DNA for the CDR3: TGTGCCAGCAGTTTCGGGGCTAGCGGGGGCGAGCAGTACTTC.

The chain uses TRBV10-3 and TRBJ1-4; 8 bases line up with TRBD1. After removal of 4 bases from V and 2 bases from J, the junction contained 3 bases not matched to a gene. The CDR3 consists of 15 residues. Germline V gene lookup returns CDR1 ENHRY and CDR2 SYGVKD. The CDR3 DNA reads as TGTGCCATCAGTGGGACAGGGAACACTAATGAAAAACTGTTTTTT. It yields the protein CAISGTGNTNEKLFF.